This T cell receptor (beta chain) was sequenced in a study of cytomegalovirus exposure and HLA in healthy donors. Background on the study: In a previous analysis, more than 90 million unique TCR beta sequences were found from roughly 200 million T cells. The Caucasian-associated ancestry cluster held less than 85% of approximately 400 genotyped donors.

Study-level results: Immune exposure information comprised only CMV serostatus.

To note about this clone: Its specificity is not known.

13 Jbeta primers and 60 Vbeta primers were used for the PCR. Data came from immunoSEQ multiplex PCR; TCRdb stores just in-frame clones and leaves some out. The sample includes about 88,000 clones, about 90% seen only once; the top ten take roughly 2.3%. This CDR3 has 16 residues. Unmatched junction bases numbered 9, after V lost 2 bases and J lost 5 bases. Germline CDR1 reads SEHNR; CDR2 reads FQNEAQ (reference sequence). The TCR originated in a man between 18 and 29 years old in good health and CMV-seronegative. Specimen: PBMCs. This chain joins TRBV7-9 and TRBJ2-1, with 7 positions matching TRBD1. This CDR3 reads CASSLTSRGQDNEQFF. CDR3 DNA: TGTGCCAGCAGCTTAACGTCACGCGGACAGGACAATGAGCAGTTCTTC. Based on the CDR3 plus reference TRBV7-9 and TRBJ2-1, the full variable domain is DTGVSQNPRHKITKRGQNVTFRCDPISEHNRLYWYRQTLGQGPEFLTYFQNEAQLEKSRLLSDRFSAERPKGSFSTLEIQRTEQGDSAMYLCASSLTSRGQDNEQFFGPGTRLTVL.